Shown below are 8 T cell receptor beta chains from a single sample sequenced in a study of T-cell reconstitution after alpha-beta-depleted transplantation in children. This sample's TCRbeta library carried unique molecular identifier barcodes. TCRdb called the PCR reads again in MiXCR, with one record for every CDR3 protein. The sample shows a few hundred thousand distinct CDR3 sequences, 25% to 30% of them seen only once. Here the sequenced sample was PBMCs, taken before TCRalphabeta/CD19-depleted stem cell transplant. Receptors were obtained from a boy under two years old with Wiskott-Aldrich syndrome, due to receive a stem cell transplant.

This chain links TRBV5-1 with TRBJ2-2, with D possibly being TRBD2 (5 bases). The V and J ends lost 6 bases and 3 bases respectively, with 9 bases between them. The length of the CDR3 is 13 residues. Germline CDR1 reads SGHRS; CDR2 reads YFSETQ. This chain's CDR3 is CASMGADTGELFF. CDR3 coding DNA: TGCGCCAGCATGGGAGCGGACACCGGGGAGCTGTTTTTT.

V usage is TRBV20-1 and J usage is TRBJ1-2; D call uncertain. V was cut by 0 bases and J by 8 bases, with 10 bases left in between. This CDR3 contains 12 residues. The germline V gene encodes CDR1 DFQATT and CDR2 SNEGSKA (reference sequence). The CDR3 here is CSARERSMGYTF. In DNA, the CDR3 is TGCAGTGCTAGAGAACGATCCATGGGCTACACCTTC.

This chain joins TRBV10-3 and TRBJ2-2, with D unclear. CDR1 and CDR2 from the germline V gene are ENHRY and SYGVKD. The CDR3 has 15 residues. V shed 0 bases and J shed 1 base, with 6 bases lying between them. CDR3 DNA: TGTGCCATCAGTGAGTCGCCAGGGAACACCGGGGAGCTGTTTTTT. Protein sequence: CAISESPGNTGELFF.

The chain is built from TRBV27 and TRBJ2-1, with 12 bases identical to TRBD2. This CDR3 comprises 14 residues. The germline gives CDR1 MNHEY, CDR2 SMNVEV (reference sequence). The trim removed 8 bases at V and 10 bases at J, leaving 9 bases unmatched. This CDR3 reads CASLKLAGGGEQFF. In DNA, the CDR3 is TGTGCCAGCCTCAAACTAGCGGGAGGAGGGGAGCAGTTCTTC.

The V gene is TRBV2, the J gene TRBJ2-7; 11 nucleotides agree with TRBD2. In germline, CDR1 is SNHLY, CDR2 FYNNEI. The CDR3 sequence is 14 residues long. V was clipped by 11 bases and J by 6 bases; unmatched bases: 12. In nucleotides, the CDR3 is TGTGCCGGGACCCTTAGCGGGAGGGGGTTCGAGCAGTACTTC. Amino acids: CAGTLSGRGFEQYF.

This clonotype appeared a few times. V usage is TRBV7-9 and J usage is TRBJ1-1; no definite D call. Per germline, CDR1 SEHNR and CDR2 FQNEAQ (reference sequence). Trimming removed 1 base from V and 11 bases from J, with 11 bases in between. The CDR3 spans 12 residues. The CDR3 DNA reads as TGTGCCAGCAGCTTAGGTTCAGGATGGGCTTTCTTT. Translated: CASSLGSGWAFF.

This clonotype was observed a few times. The CDR3 sequence is CAISGGTGNSPLHF. The DNA of the CDR3 is TGTGCCATCAGTGGAGGGACTGGAAATTCACCCCTCCACTTT. The chain is built from TRBV10-3 and TRBJ1-6, with a possible D match to TRBD1 (5 bases). The length of the CDR3 is 14 residues. Between the trimmed V and J ends, which lost 4 bases and 7 bases, there was a span of 11 bases. Germline V CDR1 and CDR2: ENHRY, SYGVKD.

V usage is TRBV6-1 and J usage is TRBJ2-5; 9 bases match TRBD2. CDR3 length: 16 residues. Germline CDR1 reads MNHNS; CDR2 reads SASEGT. Trimming removed 7 bases from V and 5 bases from J; junction bases left unmatched: 14. CDR3 bases: TGTGCCAGCAAGAGGGGATCTAGCGGGGAGGGGGAGACCCAGTACTTC. Residues: CASKRGSSGEGETQYF.